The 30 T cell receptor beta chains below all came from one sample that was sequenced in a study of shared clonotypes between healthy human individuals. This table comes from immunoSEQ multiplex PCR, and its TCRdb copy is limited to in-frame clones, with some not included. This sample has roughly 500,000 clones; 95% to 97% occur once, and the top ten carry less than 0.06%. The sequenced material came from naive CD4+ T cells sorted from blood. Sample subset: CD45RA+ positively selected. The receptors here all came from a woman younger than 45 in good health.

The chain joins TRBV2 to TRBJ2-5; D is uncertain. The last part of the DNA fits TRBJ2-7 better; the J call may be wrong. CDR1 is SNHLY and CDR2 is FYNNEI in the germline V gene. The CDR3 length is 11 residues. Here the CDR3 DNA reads TGTGCCAGCAGTGGGGCATACGAGCAGTACTTC. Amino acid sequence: CASSGAYEQYF.

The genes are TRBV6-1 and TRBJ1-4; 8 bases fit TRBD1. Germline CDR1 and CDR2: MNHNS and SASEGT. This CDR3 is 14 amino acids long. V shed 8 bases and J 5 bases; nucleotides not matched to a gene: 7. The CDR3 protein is CASGEDRVNEKLFF. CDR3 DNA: TGTGCCAGCGGAGAGGACAGGGTAAATGAAAAACTGTTTTTT.

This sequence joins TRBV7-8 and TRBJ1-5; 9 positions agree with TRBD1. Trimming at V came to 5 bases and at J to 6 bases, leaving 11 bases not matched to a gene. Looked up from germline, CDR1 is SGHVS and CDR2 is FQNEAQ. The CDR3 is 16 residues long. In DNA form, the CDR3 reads TGTGCCAGCAGCGCAGGGACAGGGAGGTCCGGTCAGCCCCAGCATTTT. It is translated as CASSAGTGRSGQPQHF.

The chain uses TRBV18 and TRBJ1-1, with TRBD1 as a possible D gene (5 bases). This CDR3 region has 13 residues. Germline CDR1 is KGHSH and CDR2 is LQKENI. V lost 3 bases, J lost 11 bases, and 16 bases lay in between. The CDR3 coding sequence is TGTGCCAGCTCACCGGAAACAGGTGGGTTGGCTTTCTTT. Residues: CASSPETGGLAFF.

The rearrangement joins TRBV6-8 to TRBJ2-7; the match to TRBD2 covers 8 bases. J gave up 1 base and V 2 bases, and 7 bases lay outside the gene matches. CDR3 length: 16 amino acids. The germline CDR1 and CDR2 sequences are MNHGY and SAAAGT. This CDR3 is CASSYPFTSGSYEQYF. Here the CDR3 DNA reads TGTGCCAGCAGTTACCCTTTCACTAGCGGTTCCTACGAGCAGTACTTC.

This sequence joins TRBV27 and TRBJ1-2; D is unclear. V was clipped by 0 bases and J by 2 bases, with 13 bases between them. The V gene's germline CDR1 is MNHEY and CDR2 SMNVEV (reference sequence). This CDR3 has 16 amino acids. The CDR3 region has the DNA TGTGCCAGCAGTTTATCTTGGTTGAACACGAACTATGGCTACACCTTC. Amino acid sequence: CASSLSWLNTNYGYTF.

CDR3 sequence (DNA): TGCGCCAGCAGCTTGTTCTCAGGCTACGAGCAGTACTTC. This gives the protein CASSLFSGYEQYF. The gene calls are TRBV5-1 and TRBJ2-7; D not certain. CDR3 length: 13 residues. CDR1 SGHRS and CDR2 YFSETQ come from the germline V gene. V was clipped by 1 base and J by 3 bases, with 8 bases between them.

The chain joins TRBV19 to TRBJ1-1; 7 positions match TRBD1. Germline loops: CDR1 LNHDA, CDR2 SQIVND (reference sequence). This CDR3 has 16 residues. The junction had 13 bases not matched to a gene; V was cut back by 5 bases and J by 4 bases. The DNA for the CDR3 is TGTGCCAGTAGTCTAAGGGGGCTGGAATTTATCACTGAAGCTTTCTTT. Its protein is CASSLRGLEFITEAFF.

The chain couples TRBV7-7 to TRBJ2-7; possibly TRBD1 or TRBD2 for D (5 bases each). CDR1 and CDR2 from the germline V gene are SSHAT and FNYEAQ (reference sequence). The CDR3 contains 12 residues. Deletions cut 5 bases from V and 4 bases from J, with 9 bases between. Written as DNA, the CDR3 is TGTGCCAGCAGCAGGGACGGTTACGAGCAGTACTTC. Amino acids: CASSRDGYEQYF.

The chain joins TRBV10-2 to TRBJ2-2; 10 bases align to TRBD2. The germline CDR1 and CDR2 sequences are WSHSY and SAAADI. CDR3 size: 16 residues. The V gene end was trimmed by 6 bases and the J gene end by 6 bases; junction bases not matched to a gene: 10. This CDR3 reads CASRRPGLASAGELFF. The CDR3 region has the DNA TGCGCCAGCAGACGTCCGGGACTAGCGTCGGCCGGGGAGCTGTTTTTT.

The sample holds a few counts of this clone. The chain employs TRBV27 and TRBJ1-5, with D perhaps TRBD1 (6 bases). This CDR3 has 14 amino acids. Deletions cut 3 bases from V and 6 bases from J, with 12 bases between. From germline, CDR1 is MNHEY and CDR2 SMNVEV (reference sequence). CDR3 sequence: CASSFGGQGQPQHF. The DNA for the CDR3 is TGTGCCAGCAGTTTCGGGGGGCAAGGTCAGCCCCAGCATTTT.

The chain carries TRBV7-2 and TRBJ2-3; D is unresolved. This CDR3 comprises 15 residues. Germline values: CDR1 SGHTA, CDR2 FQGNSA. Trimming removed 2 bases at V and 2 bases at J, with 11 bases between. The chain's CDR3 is CASSLLGQNTDTQYF. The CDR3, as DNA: TGTGCCAGCAGCTTATTAGGGCAGAACACAGATACGCAGTATTTT.

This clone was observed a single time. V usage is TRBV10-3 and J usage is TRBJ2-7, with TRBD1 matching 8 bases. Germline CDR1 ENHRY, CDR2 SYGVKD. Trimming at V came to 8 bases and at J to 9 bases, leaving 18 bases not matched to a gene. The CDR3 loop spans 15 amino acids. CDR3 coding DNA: TGTGCCATCGCTTCAGGGGGACAGGCCTCCGTAGGGCAGTACTTC. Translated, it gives CAIASGGQASVGQYF.

CDR3 residues: CASSETRVARETQYF. Here the CDR3 DNA reads TGTGCCAGCAGTGAAACCCGAGTGGCCCGAGAGACCCAGTACTTC. The rearrangement links TRBV2 to TRBJ2-5; no definite D call. Germline CDR1 and CDR2: SNHLY and FYNNEI. Between the trimmed V and J ends, which lost 2 bases and 4 bases, there was a span of 14 bases. This CDR3 comprises 15 residues.

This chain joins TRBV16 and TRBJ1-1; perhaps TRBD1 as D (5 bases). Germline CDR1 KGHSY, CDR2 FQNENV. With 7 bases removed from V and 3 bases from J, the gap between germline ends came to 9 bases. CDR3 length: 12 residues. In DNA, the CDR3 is TGTGCCAGCACCTCGGGGGACACTGAAGCTTTCTTT. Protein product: CASTSGDTEAFF.

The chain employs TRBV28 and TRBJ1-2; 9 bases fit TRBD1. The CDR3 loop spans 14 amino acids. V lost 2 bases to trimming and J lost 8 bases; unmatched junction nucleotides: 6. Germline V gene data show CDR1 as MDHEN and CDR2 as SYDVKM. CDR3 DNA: TGTGCCAGCAGTTTAACGAGGGGACAGGGAGGCTACACCTTC. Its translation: CASSLTRGQGGYTF.

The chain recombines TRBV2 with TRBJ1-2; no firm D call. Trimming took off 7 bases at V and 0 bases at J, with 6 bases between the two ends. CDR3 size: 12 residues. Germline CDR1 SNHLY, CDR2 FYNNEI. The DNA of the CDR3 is TGTGCCAGCACAGAATCTAACTATGGCTACACCTTC. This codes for CASTESNYGYTF.

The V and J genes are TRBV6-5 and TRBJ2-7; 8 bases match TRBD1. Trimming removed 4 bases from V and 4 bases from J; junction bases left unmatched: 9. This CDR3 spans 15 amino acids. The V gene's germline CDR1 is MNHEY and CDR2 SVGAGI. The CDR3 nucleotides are TGTGCCAGCAGTTTACCCGGGACAGGAGTTTACGAGCAGTACTTC. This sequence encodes CASSLPGTGVYEQYF.

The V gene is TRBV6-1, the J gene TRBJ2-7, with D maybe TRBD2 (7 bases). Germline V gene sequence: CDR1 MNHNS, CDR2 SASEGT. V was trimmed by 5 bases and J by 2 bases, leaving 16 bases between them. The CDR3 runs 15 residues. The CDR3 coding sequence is TGTGCCAGCAGTCCCCTTGGCGGGGGCCCCTACGAGCAGTACTTC. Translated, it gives CASSPLGGGPYEQYF.

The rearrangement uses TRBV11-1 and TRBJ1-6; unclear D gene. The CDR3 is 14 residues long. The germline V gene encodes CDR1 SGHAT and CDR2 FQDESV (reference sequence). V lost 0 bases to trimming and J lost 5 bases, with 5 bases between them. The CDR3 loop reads CASSLADNNSPLHF. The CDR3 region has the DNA TGTGCCAGCAGCTTAGCGGATAATAATTCACCCCTCCACTTT.

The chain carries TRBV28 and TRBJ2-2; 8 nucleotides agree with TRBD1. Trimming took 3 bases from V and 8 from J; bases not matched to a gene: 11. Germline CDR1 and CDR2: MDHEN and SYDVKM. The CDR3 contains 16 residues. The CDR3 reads CASSFTGTGGTGELFF. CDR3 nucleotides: TGTGCCAGCAGTTTTACCGGGACAGGTGGCACTGGGGAGCTGTTTTTT.

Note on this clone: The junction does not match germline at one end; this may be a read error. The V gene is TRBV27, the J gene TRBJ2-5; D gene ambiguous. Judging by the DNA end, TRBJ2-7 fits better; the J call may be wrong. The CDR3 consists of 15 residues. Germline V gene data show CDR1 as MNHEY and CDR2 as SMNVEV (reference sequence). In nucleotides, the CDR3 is TGTGCCAGCAGTTTCTTAGCCGCGCCCTCCTCCGAGCAGTACTTC. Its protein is CASSFLAAPSSEQYF.

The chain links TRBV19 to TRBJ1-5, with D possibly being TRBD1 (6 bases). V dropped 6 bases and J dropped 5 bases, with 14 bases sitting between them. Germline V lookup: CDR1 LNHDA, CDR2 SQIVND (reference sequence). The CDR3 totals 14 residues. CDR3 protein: CASSTGTNYQPQHF. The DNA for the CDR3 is TGTGCCAGTAGCACCGGGACAAACTATCAGCCCCAGCATTTT.

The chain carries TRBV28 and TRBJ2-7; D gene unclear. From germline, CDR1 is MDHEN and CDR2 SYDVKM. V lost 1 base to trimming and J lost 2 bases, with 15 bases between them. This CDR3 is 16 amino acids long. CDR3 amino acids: CASSLSTGGGPYEQYF. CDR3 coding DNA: TGTGCCAGCAGTTTATCCACCGGCGGTGGACCCTACGAGCAGTACTTC.

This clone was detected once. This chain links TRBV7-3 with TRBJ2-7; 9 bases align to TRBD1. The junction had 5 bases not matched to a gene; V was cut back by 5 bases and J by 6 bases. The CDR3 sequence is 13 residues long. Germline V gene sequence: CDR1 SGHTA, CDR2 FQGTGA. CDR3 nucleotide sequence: TGTGCCAGCAGCCCCGGACAGGGGACCGAGCAGTACTTC. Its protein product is CASSPGQGTEQYF.

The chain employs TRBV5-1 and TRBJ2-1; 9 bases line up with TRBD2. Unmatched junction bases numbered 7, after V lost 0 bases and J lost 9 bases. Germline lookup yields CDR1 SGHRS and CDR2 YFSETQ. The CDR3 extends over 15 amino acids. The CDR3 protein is CASSLDSREGSEQFF. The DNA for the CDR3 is TGCGCCAGCAGCTTGGATTCGCGGGAGGGTTCTGAGCAGTTCTTC.

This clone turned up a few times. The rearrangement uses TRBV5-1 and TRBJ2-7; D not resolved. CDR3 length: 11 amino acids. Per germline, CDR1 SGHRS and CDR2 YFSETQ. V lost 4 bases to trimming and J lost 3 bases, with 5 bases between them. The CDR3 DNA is TGCGCCAGCAGCGAGGACTACGAGCAGTACTTC. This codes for CASSEDYEQYF.

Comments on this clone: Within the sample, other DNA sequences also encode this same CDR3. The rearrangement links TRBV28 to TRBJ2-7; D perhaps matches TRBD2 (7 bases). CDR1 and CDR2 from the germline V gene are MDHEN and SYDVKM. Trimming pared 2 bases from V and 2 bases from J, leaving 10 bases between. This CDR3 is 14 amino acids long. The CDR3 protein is CASSLGGGAYEQYF. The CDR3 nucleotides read TGTGCCAGCAGTTTAGGAGGGGGGGCCTACGAGCAGTACTTC.

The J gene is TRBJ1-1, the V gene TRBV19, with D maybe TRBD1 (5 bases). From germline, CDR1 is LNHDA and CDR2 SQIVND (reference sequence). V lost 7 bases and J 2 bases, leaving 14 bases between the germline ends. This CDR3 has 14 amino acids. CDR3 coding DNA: TGTGCCAGTATCGGAAGACAGTTCAACACTGAAGCTTTCTTT. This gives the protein CASIGRQFNTEAFF.

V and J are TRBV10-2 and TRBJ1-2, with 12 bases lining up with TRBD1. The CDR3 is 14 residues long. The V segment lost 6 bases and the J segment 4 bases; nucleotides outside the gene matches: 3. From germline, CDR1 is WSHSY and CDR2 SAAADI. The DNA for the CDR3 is TGCGCCAGCAGCGGGACAGGGGGCGGCTATGGCTACACCTTC. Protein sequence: CASSGTGGGYGYTF.